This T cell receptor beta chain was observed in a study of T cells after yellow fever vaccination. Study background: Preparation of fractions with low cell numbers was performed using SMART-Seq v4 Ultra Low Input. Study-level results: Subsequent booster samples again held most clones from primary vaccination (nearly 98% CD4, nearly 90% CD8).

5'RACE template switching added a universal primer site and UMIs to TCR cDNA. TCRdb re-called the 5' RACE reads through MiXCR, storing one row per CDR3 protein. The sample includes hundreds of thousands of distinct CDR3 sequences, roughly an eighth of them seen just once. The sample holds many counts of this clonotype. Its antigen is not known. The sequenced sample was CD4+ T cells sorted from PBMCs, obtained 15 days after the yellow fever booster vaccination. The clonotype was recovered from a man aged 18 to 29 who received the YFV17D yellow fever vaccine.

Here the CDR3 reads CASSAAGQHTGELFF. CDR3 DNA sequence: TGCGCCAGCAGCGCCGCGGGACAACACACCGGGGAGCTGTTTTTT. V usage is TRBV5-1 and J usage is TRBJ2-2; D tentatively fits TRBD1 or TRBD2 (6 bases each). Germline CDR1 reads SGHRS; CDR2 reads YFSETQ. V was trimmed by 4 bases and J by 3 bases, leaving 13 bases between them. The CDR3 spans 15 residues.